What follows are 17 T cell receptor beta chains derived from one specimen sequenced in a study of blood T cells in healthy people across ages. Using a J-beta primer mix together with a sample-barcoded 5' primer, a second PCR was run for roughly 7 to 12 cycles. TCRdb re-analysed the 5' RACE reads in MiXCR, keeping a single row per CDR3 protein. There are fewer than 900,000 distinct CDR3 sequences in the sample; under 40% occur only once, and approximately 12% lies in the top ten. Sequencing was performed on blood. The receptors originated from a man aged 18-30 years in good health.

The chain employs TRBV29-1 and TRBJ1-1; D possibly corresponds to TRBD1 (5 bases). V lost 6 bases to trimming and J lost 1 base, with 15 bases between them. The CDR3 is 14 residues long. From germline, CDR1 is SQVTM and CDR2 ANQGSEA. DNA for the CDR3: TGCAGCGTGGGGCGGGATGGGAGGAACACTGAAGCTTTCTTT. It yields the protein CSVGRDGRNTEAFF.

The genes are TRBV6-5 and TRBJ2-5, with 8 bases fitting TRBD2. The J call is in doubt because the DNA end fits TRBJ2-1 better. Per germline, CDR1 MNHEY and CDR2 SVGAGI. This CDR3 has 15 residues. CDR3 in DNA: TGTGCCAGCAGTTACTCGACTAGCGCCCAAGAGACCCAGTTCTTC. Translating it yields CASSYSTSAQETQFF.

V usage is TRBV4-1 and J usage is TRBJ2-7, with D perhaps TRBD1 (6 bases). In germline, CDR1 is MGHRA, CDR2 YSYEKL. Deletions cut 0 bases from V and 3 bases from J, with 12 bases between. There are 15 residues in the CDR3. In DNA, the CDR3 is TGCGCCAGCAGCCAAGAGGGGGCAGGCGGCTACGAGCAGTACTTC. Translated, it gives CASSQEGAGGYEQYF.

This chain links TRBV10-1 with TRBJ2-7; D unresolved. Germline loops: CDR1 WNHNN, CDR2 SYGVQD (reference sequence). V was shortened by 6 bases and J by 0 bases, with 12 bases between the two germline ends. This CDR3 contains 14 residues. DNA of the CDR3: TGCGCCAGCAGAGCCCGGGTGGACTCCTACGAGCAGTACTTC. Translating it yields CASRARVDSYEQYF.

V is TRBV9 and J is TRBJ1-2; D is undetermined. From germline, CDR1 is SGDLS and CDR2 YYNGEE. This CDR3 comprises 12 residues. V lost 6 bases and J 6 bases, leaving 12 bases between the germline ends. The CDR3 spells CASNAGYNGYTF. In DNA, the CDR3 is TGTGCCAGCAATGCAGGTTATAATGGCTACACCTTC. Full variable domain (missing parts from reference TRBV9 and TRBJ1-2): DSGVTQTPKHLITATGQRVTLRCSPRSGDLSVYWYQQSLDQGLQFLIQYYNGEERAKGNILERFSAQQFPDLHSELNLSSLELGDSALYFCASNAGYNGYTFGSGTRLTVV.

This clonotype has a handful of counts. The chain uses TRBV12-3 or TRBV12-4 and TRBJ2-2, with D perhaps TRBD1 or TRBD2 (5 bases each). This CDR3 has 14 residues. V was trimmed by 3 bases and J by 7 bases, leaving 12 bases between them. The CDR3 region has the DNA TGTGCCAGCAGTTTCGGGACGAGAGGCGGGGAGCTGTTTTTT. This codes for CASSFGTRGGELFF.

This clonotype was observed a handful of times. The chain uses TRBV12-3 or TRBV12-4 and TRBJ2-6; 9 nucleotides agree with TRBD1. The V segment lost 4 bases and the J segment 4 bases; nucleotides outside the gene matches: 2. CDR3 length: 15 amino acids. The CDR3 region has the DNA TGTGCCAGCAGTTGGACAGGGGCCGGGGCCAACGTCCTGACTTTC. Residues: CASSWTGAGANVLTF.

This clonotype was counted once. The V call is TRBV5-5, the J call TRBJ2-2; 12 bases fit TRBD2. J gave up 2 bases and V 5 bases, and 16 bases lay outside the gene matches. The CDR3 totals 20 residues. From germline, CDR1 is SGHKS and CDR2 YYEKEE (reference sequence). CDR3 nucleotide sequence: TGTGCCAGCAGTTTCCTCGCACTCCTAGCGGGGGGGCTCAACACCGGGGAGCTGTTTTTT. This gives the protein CASSFLALLAGGLNTGELFF.

The rearrangement joins TRBV5-6 to TRBJ2-3; TRBD2 matches at 9 bases. CDR1 and CDR2 (germline): SGHDT, YYEEEE. The CDR3 sequence is 16 residues long. J lost 2 bases, V lost 2 bases, and 6 bases had no gene match. The CDR3 region is CASSLYASGDTDTQYF. CDR3 DNA: TGTGCCAGCAGCTTATATGCTAGCGGGGACACAGATACGCAGTATTTT. Supplemented by reference TRBV5-6 and TRBJ2-3, the full variable domain reads DAGVTQSPTHLIKTRGQQVTLRCSPKSGHDTVSWYQQALGQGPQFIFQYYEEEERQRGNFPDRFSGHQFPNYSSELNVNALLLGDSALYLCASSLYASGDTDTQYFGPGTRLTVL.

This clonotype showed up just a few times. V gene TRBV25-1 combines with J gene TRBJ1-4, with 7 bases fitting TRBD1. V shed 3 bases, J shed 8 bases, and the junction held 6 bases outside the gene matches. There are 14 residues in the CDR3. Germline V gene data show CDR1 as MGHDK and CDR2 as SYGVNS. The CDR3 DNA reads TGTGCCAGCAGTGATCAGGGGGTTCAGGAAAAACTGTTTTTT. It codes for CASSDQGVQEKLFF.

The chain is built from TRBV6-2 or TRBV6-3 and TRBJ2-1; 9 positions match TRBD2. Germline loops: CDR1 MNHEY, CDR2 SVGEGT. Trimming cost V 5 bases and J 10 bases; bases outside gene matches: 3. The CDR3 contains 12 residues. The CDR3 loop is CASSQGTSEQFF. The CDR3 DNA follows: TGTGCCAGCAGTCAGGGGACTAGCGAGCAGTTCTTC.

The chain is built from TRBV14 and TRBJ2-7; perhaps D is TRBD1 or TRBD2 (5 bases each). The J call may be incorrect, as the DNA end agrees better with TRBJ2-5. Germline V gene sequence: CDR1 SGHDN, CDR2 FVKESK. There are 19 residues in the CDR3. The DNA for the CDR3 is TGTGCCAGCAGCCAAGCCCCCACGAGCATGGGACCGGGTCGTTGGACCCAGTACTTC. Amino acid sequence: CASSQAPTSMGPGRWTQYF.

This clonotype occurred a few times. The chain couples TRBV7-2 to TRBJ2-7; TRBD1 matches 8 bases. Germline V CDR1 and CDR2: SGHTA, FQGNSA. Unmatched junction bases numbered 11, after V lost 1 base and J lost 3 bases. This CDR3 comprises 17 residues. CDR3 DNA: TGTGCCAGCAGCTTAGTCGAAAGGGGGACAGGCTACTACGAGCAGTACTTC. Amino acids: CASSLVERGTGYYEQYF.

This rearrangement joins TRBV20-1 to TRBJ2-2; a possible D gene is TRBD1 (6 bases). Per germline, CDR1 DFQATT and CDR2 SNEGSKA (reference sequence). CDR3 length: 14 residues. V lost 6 bases, J lost 5 bases, and 16 bases lay in between. CDR3 residues: CSALRLGTTGELFF. The CDR3 DNA sequence: TGCAGTGCCTTAAGACTCGGGACAACCGGGGAGCTGTTTTTT.

V is TRBV12-3 or TRBV12-4 and J is TRBJ2-6; 7 positions agree with TRBD1. J gave up 0 bases and V 5 bases, and 13 bases lay outside the gene matches. This CDR3 has 19 residues. The CDR3: CASSRRRQGIPSGANVLTF. As DNA, the CDR3 is TGTGCCAGCAGTCGCAGAAGACAGGGCATACCCTCTGGGGCCAACGTCCTGACTTTC.

The rearrangement uses TRBV6-1 and TRBJ1-5; possible D gene TRBD1, 5 bases. The CDR3 contains 14 residues. V lost 4 bases to trimming and J lost 1 base, with 8 bases between them. Germline loops: CDR1 MNHNS, CDR2 SASEGT. The CDR3 DNA is TGTGCCAGCAGTGGTAACAGGAGCAATCAGCCCCAGCATTTT. Translation: CASSGNRSNQPQHF.

The chain recombines TRBV6-1 with TRBJ1-2, with D possibly TRBD1 on 5 matching bases. Trimming shortened V by 9 bases and J by 7 bases, and 18 bases separated the two germline ends. The CDR3 covers 13 residues. The germline V gene encodes CDR1 MNHNS and CDR2 SASEGT. CDR3 nucleotide sequence: TGTGCCAGTTCCCGGGACGGACGAGCTGGCTACACCTTC. Its translation is CASSRDGRAGYTF.